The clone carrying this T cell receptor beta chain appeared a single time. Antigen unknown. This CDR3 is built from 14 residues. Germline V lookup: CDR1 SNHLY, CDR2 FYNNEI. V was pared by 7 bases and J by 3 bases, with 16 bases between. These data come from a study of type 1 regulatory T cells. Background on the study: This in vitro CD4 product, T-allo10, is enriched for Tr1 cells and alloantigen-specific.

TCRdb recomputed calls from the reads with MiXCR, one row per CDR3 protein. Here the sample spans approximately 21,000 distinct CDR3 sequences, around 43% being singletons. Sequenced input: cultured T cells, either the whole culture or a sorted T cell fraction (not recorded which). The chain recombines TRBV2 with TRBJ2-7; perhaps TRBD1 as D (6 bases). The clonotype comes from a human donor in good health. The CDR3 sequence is CASKFGTLYYEQYF. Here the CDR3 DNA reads TGTGCCAGCAAGTTTGGGACACTTTACTACGAGCAGTACTTC.